This T cell receptor (beta chain) was obtained from a study of regulatory T cells in long-lasting Graves disease. Of note for this clonotype: Its antigen is not known.

Time point defined: persistent/refractory GD, antithyroid drugs over 5 years with positive TRAb. From PBMCs, RNA was extracted and then used to make the TCR library. Findings of the study overall: Persistent patients had a count of shared public clonotypes (approximately 2,800) that exceeded that of new patients (around 1,000).

Construction of TCR beta libraries relied on iRepertoire HTBI primers and on Arm-PCR targeting CDR3 regions. MiXCR was run by TCRdb on the multiplex PCR reads, yielding one entry per CDR3 protein. The table shows 500,000 to 700,000 distinct CDR3 sequences, with about 32% occurring only once. V lost 2 bases and J lost 2, with 9 bases in between. The CDR3 sequence is 14 residues long. This specimen consisted of peripheral blood mononuclear cells (PBMCs), obtained when the disease was refractory, from a patient treated with antithyroid drugs. The TCR comes from a female donor with Graves disease. The chain uses TRBV12-3 or TRBV12-4 and TRBJ1-1; D is unclear. CDR3 DNA: TGTGCCAGCAGTTTAAGGGCAGTAAACACTGAAGCTTTCTTT. It encodes CASSLRAVNTEAFF.